This T cell receptor (beta chain) was sequenced for a study of CD8+CD57+ T cells in acquired aplastic anemia. The V gene's germline CDR1 is MGHDK and CDR2 SYGVNS. The CDR3 is 16 amino acids. V lost 7 bases and J 5 bases, leaving 23 bases between the germline ends. The TCR beta profiling, which covered VDJ combination and CDR3 sequence, was carried out using genomic DNA as the template. TCRdb passed the reads through MiXCR, listing each CDR3 protein once. The table has a few hundred thousand distinct CDR3 sequences, 56% seen once. Individuals selected for sequencing had exhibited CD8+CD57+ cell expansion on flow cytometry.

The J gene is TRBJ2-5, the V gene TRBV25-1; maybe TRBD1 (6 bases). Sequencing used sorted CD4+, CD8+, or CD8+CD57+ T cells (not recorded which) from PBMCs. This sequence was found in a human donor with aplastic anemia. For the CDR3, the DNA is TGTGCCAGCAAGTCTCCCCCAGGGGTTACCGACGAGACCCAGTACTTC. Its protein product is CASKSPPGVTDETQYF.